The 27 T cell receptor beta chains given below trace back to one sample, sequenced in a study of blood T cells in healthy people across ages. Through a sample-barcoded 5' primer and a J-beta primer mix, a second PCR was run for about 6 to 12 cycles. TCRdb re-called the 5' RACE reads with MiXCR, one entry per CDR3 protein. The data show about 1.8 million distinct CDR3 sequences, 49% seen once. Input material: blood. Receptor source: a woman in her thirties or forties in good health.

The chain is built from TRBV10-3 and TRBJ1-2, with D perhaps TRBD1 (5 bases). The CDR3 has 14 amino acids. The V gene's germline CDR1 is ENHRY and CDR2 SYGVKD. Trimming took off 4 bases at V and 4 bases at J, with 13 bases between the two ends. CDR3 sequence (DNA): TGTGCCATCAGTGCGGGACGGACGTCCTATGGCTACACCTTC. Translation: CAISAGRTSYGYTF.

This chain uses TRBV5-4 with TRBJ2-1; 8 positions agree with TRBD1. V was pared by 4 bases and J by 13 bases, with 13 bases of the junction left unmatched. Germline values: CDR1 SGHNT, CDR2 YYREEE (reference sequence). The CDR3 runs 14 residues. This CDR3 reads CASSPGNRGAGQFF. The CDR3 DNA is TGTGCCAGCAGCCCAGGGAACAGGGGGGCCGGTCAGTTCTTC.

To note about this clonotype: The junction and the germline gene differ at one end; a read error may be behind it. The chain joins TRBV5-1 to TRBJ2-7; possibly TRBD2 for D (6 bases). Germline CDR1 SGHRS, CDR2 YFSETQ. The CDR3 covers 14 residues. CDR3 nucleotides: TGCGCCAGCAGCAGAACCGGGACTTCCTACGTGCAGTACTTC. Translating it yields CASSRTGTSYVQYF.

The chain is built from TRBV5-1 and TRBJ2-3; D gene unclear. V was cut by 0 bases and J by 1 base, with 12 bases left in between. CDR3 length equals 16 residues. The germline V gene has CDR1 SGHRS and CDR2 YFSETQ. The CDR3 sequence is CASSLGPEHGTDTQYF. Written as DNA, the CDR3 is TGCGCCAGCAGCTTGGGACCCGAACACGGCACAGATACGCAGTATTTT.

V usage is TRBV3-1 and J usage is TRBJ2-7, with D maybe TRBD1 (5 bases). Trimming stripped 3 bases from V and 0 bases from J, with 15 bases between. CDR1 and CDR2 (germline): LGHDT, YNNKEL (reference sequence). The CDR3 runs to 16 residues. Here the CDR3 DNA reads TGTGCCAGCAGCCATATAATTGGCCAGGGCTCCTACGAGCAGTACTTC. This gives the protein CASSHIIGQGSYEQYF.

J is TRBJ1-1 and V is TRBV7-2; perhaps TRBD1 as D (5 bases). The CDR3 is 14 amino acids. Germline values: CDR1 SGHTA, CDR2 FQGNSA. Deletions cut 5 bases from V and 5 bases from J, with 15 bases between. The CDR3 is CASSPGGKRTEAFF. In nucleotides, the CDR3 is TGTGCCAGCAGCCCCGGGGGGAAGCGAACTGAAGCTTTCTTT.

The CDR3 DNA reads as TGTGCCAGCAGCTTAACGAGCAGGGCGACAGATACGCAGTATTTT. Residues: CASSLTSRATDTQYF. V gene TRBV7-2 combines with J gene TRBJ2-3, with TRBD1 as a possible D gene (5 bases). There are 15 residues in the CDR3. The V gene's germline CDR1 is SGHTA and CDR2 FQGNSA. V lost 2 bases and J 3 bases, leaving 12 bases between the germline ends.

The V call is TRBV5-1, the J call TRBJ2-5; 12 nucleotides align to TRBD2. CDR1 SGHRS and CDR2 YFSETQ come from the germline V gene. The V and J ends lost 2 bases and 4 bases, in that order; junction bases with no gene match: 12. The CDR3 contains 18 residues. CDR3 loop: CASSLLLAGGSGTETQYF. CDR3 coding DNA: TGCGCCAGCAGCTTACTACTAGCGGGGGGCTCGGGGACAGAGACCCAGTACTTC.

This sequence joins TRBV9 and TRBJ2-7; 8 nucleotides agree with TRBD1. CDR1 and CDR2 (germline): SGDLS, YYNGEE. The CDR3 runs 15 residues. V shed 0 bases and J 0 bases; nucleotides not matched to a gene: 2. The CDR3 protein is CASSVDQGASYEQYF. The CDR3 DNA reads as TGTGCCAGCAGCGTAGATCAGGGGGCCTCCTACGAGCAGTACTTC.

The chain links TRBV24-1 to TRBJ2-1; 7 nucleotides line up with TRBD2. The V gene end was trimmed by 3 bases and the J gene end by 7 bases; junction bases not matched to a gene: 11. The CDR3 covers 16 residues. Germline V gene sequence: CDR1 KGHDR, CDR2 SFDVKD. CDR3 region: CATSDPSGASRNEQFF. The CDR3 DNA reads as TGTGCCACCAGTGATCCCAGCGGGGCCTCGAGGAATGAGCAGTTCTTC.

This chain joins TRBV7-2 and TRBJ1-1, with D possibly being TRBD1 (5 bases). The germline V gene encodes CDR1 SGHTA and CDR2 FQGNSA. CDR3 length equals 14 residues. Trimming removed 5 bases at V and 6 bases at J, with 16 bases between. CDR3 region: CASSVDSGRPEAFF. The DNA of the CDR3 is TGTGCCAGCAGCGTAGATTCAGGGCGACCTGAAGCTTTCTTT.

The V and J genes are TRBV9 and TRBJ1-2; TRBD1 matches at 7 bases. This CDR3 has 16 amino acids. Germline V gene data show CDR1 as SGDLS and CDR2 as YYNGEE. V trimming: 4 bases; J trimming: 4 bases; junction bases outside the gene matches: 13. CDR3 amino acids: CASSPTTSGTVYGYTF. For the CDR3, the DNA is TGTGCCAGCAGCCCTACAACCTCCGGGACAGTCTATGGCTACACCTTC. Drawing the rest from reference TRBV9 and TRBJ1-2, the complete variable domain is DSGVTQTPKHLITATGQRVTLRCSPRSGDLSVYWYQQSLDQGLQFLIQYYNGEERAKGNILERFSAQQFPDLHSELNLSSLELGDSALYFCASSPTTSGTVYGYTFGSGTRLTVV.

This chain links TRBV7-6 with TRBJ2-7, with D uncertain. The CDR3 has 14 residues. Trimming took off 1 base at V and 6 bases at J, with 13 bases between the two ends. Germline lookup yields CDR1 SGHVS and CDR2 FNYEAQ. CDR3 DNA: TGTGCCAGCAGCTTAGTCGTCGGCGGTCCCGAGCAGTACTTC. It yields the protein CASSLVVGGPEQYF.

This clonotype appeared many times. The rearrangement links TRBV29-1 to TRBJ2-7; D is perhaps TRBD1 or TRBD2 (7 bases each). The CDR3 totals 15 residues. Germline V gene lookup returns CDR1 SQVTM and CDR2 ANQGSEA. The germline V and J ends were trimmed by 4 bases and 4 bases, with 20 bases remaining between them. CDR3 amino acids: CSVAGGDRVLYEQYF. The CDR3 DNA reads TGCAGCGTTGCGGGGGGTGACAGGGTACTTTACGAGCAGTACTTC.

J is TRBJ1-2 and V is TRBV4-3, with 8 bases aligning to TRBD1. The CDR3 has 15 residues. Germline V gene lookup returns CDR1 LGHNA and CDR2 YSLEER. The V segment lost 0 bases and the J segment 4 bases; nucleotides outside the gene matches: 4. The CDR3 DNA reads as TGCGCCAGCAGCCAAGAAACAGGGGGGGGCTATGGCTACACCTTC. This codes for CASSQETGGGYGYTF.

This sequence joins TRBV15 and TRBJ1-5; 8 nucleotides line up with TRBD1. V shed 4 bases, J shed 5 bases, and the junction held 4 bases outside the gene matches. Per germline, CDR1 LNHNV and CDR2 YYDKDF (reference sequence). This CDR3 has 14 residues. The CDR3 loop is CATSTRQGHQPQHF. The CDR3 nucleotides read TGTGCCACCAGCACAAGACAGGGGCATCAGCCCCAGCATTTT. Full variable domain (missing parts from reference TRBV15 and TRBJ1-5): DAMVIQNPRYQVTQFGKPVTLSCSQTLNHNVMYWYQQKSSQAPKLLFHYYDKDFNNEADTPDNFQSRRPNTSFCFLDIRSPGLGDTAMYLCATSTRQGHQPQHFGDGTRLSIL.

This sequence joins TRBV7-9 and TRBJ2-5; D remains ambiguous. Trimming left V 5 bases short and J 5 bases short, with 15 bases between. This CDR3 is 14 amino acids long. Germline V gene data show CDR1 as SEHNR and CDR2 as FQNEAQ (reference sequence). The DNA of the CDR3 is TGTGCCAGCAGCCCCCTCAGGATGGGGGAGACCCAGTACTTC. This translates into CASSPLRMGETQYF.

The V gene is TRBV4-3, the J gene TRBJ2-3, with TRBD2 identical over 12 bases. The length of the CDR3 is 17 residues. The V gene end was trimmed by 1 base and the J gene end by 4 bases; junction bases not matched to a gene: 6. Germline values: CDR1 LGHNA, CDR2 YSLEER. The CDR3 DNA reads TGCGCCAGCAGCCAAGCGCTAGCGGGGGGGCTCTCAGATACGCAGTATTTT. It codes for CASSQALAGGLSDTQYF.

This clonotype was seen a few times. J is TRBJ2-7 and V is TRBV21-1; TRBD1 is the table's D call, not checked against the DNA. TRBV21-1 is a pseudogene. The CDR3 length is 16 residues. CDR3 sequence (DNA): TGTGCCAGCAGCAAAGTGAACCCGGACAGGGAGAACGAGCAGTACTTC. Its translation: CASSKVNPDRENEQYF.

V usage is TRBV6-2 or TRBV6-3 and J usage is TRBJ2-7; tentatively, D is TRBD1 (5 bases). V lost 5 bases, J lost 3 bases, and 23 bases lay in between. The germline CDR1 and CDR2 sequences are MNHEY and SVGEGT. The CDR3 sequence is 17 residues long. The CDR3 region has the DNA TGTGCCAGCAGTCCCCTAACAGGTGGGATTTCGGGCTACGAGCAGTACTTC. Translation: CASSPLTGGISGYEQYF.

This clonotype occurred a few times. V usage is TRBV6-1 and J usage is TRBJ1-6; possibly TRBD1 for D (5 bases). Per the germline V gene, CDR1 is MNHNS and CDR2 is SASEGT. V lost 6 bases to trimming and J lost 7 bases, with 22 bases between them. CDR3 size: 17 residues. CDR3 nucleotide sequence: TGTGCCAGCAGCGGTAGACCAGGGAGCGATTTAAATTCACCCCTCCACTTT. It specifies CASSGRPGSDLNSPLHF.

In its sample, this clonotype was seen many times. The gene calls are TRBV6-5 and TRBJ1-4; D unclear. V was cut by 6 bases and J by 1 base, with 9 bases left in between. Germline CDR1 MNHEY, CDR2 SVGAGI. The CDR3 contains 14 residues. CDR3 sequence: CASSPGGTNEKLFF. The CDR3 DNA is TGTGCCAGCAGCCCTGGCGGAACTAATGAAAAACTGTTTTTT.

This clonotype was picked up a small number of times. This chain links TRBV5-1 with TRBJ2-3; perhaps D is TRBD1 or TRBD2 (5 bases each). V lost 4 bases and J 2 bases, leaving 14 bases between the germline ends. CDR3 length: 15 amino acids. In germline, CDR1 is SGHRS, CDR2 YFSETQ. The DNA for the CDR3 is TGCGCCAGCAGCGAATCGGTCGGGGCCACAGATACGCAGTATTTT. It specifies CASSESVGATDTQYF.

This clonotype is a singleton in its sample. V usage is TRBV20-1 and J usage is TRBJ1-6; 7 nucleotides line up with TRBD1. CDR3 size: 13 residues. CDR1 is DFQATT, CDR2 SNEGSKA, per germline (reference sequence). With V trimmed by 5 bases and J by 5 bases, 3 bases remained unmatched. Written as DNA, the CDR3 is TGCAGTGCTTGGGACAGCAATAATTCACCCCTCCACTTT. Its translation is CSAWDSNNSPLHF.

This clonotype has a handful of counts. This chain joins TRBV2 and TRBJ2-1; 11 nucleotides agree with TRBD2. V shed 6 bases and J 0 bases; nucleotides not matched to a gene: 1. Per germline, CDR1 SNHLY and CDR2 FYNNEI. The CDR3 contains 15 residues. CDR3 sequence: CASRGLAGSYNEQFF. DNA for the CDR3: TGTGCCAGCAGAGGACTAGCGGGCTCCTACAATGAGCAGTTCTTC.

A note on this clonotype: At one end, the junction sequence differs from germline, possibly due to a read error. The V call is TRBV5-1, the J call TRBJ1-2, with D hard to call. The CDR3 covers 15 residues. From germline, CDR1 is SGHRS and CDR2 YFSETQ. CDR3 amino acids: CASNLGGSTTYGYTF. CDR3 nucleotide sequence: TGCGCCAGCAACTTGGGAGGTTCCACTACCTATGGCTACACCTTC.

The rearrangement uses TRBV7-3 and TRBJ2-1, with D unresolved. The CDR3 has 15 residues. V was clipped by 5 bases and J by 4 bases, with 15 bases between them. The germline V gene encodes CDR1 SGHTA and CDR2 FQGTGA. CDR3 in amino acids: CASSRGPPIYNEQFF. CDR3 nucleotide sequence: TGTGCCAGCAGCCGAGGACCACCGATTTACAATGAGCAGTTCTTC. Together with reference TRBV7-3 and TRBJ2-1, the CDR3 gives the full variable domain: GAGVSQTPSNKVTEKGKYVELRCDPISGHTALYWYRQSLGQGPEFLIYFQGTGAADDSGLPNDRFFAVRPEGSVSTLKIQRTERGDSAVYLCASSRGPPIYNEQFFGPGTRLTVL.